The TCR beta chain described here comes from a study of CD4 T cells in relation to SARS-CoV-2 and coronaviruses. Study details: PBMCs were cultured with antigen for roughly 10 days before TCR beta sequencing. Study-wide findings and caveats: No donor gave both pre-pandemic and post-infection samples. In roughly two thirds of donors, memory CD4+ clonotypes crossrecognized SARS-CoV-2 and at least one common cold coronavirus spike.

CDR3 size: 14 residues. The V gene lost 2 bases and the J gene lost 1 base, with 9 bases spanning the gap. Germline V gives CDR1 KGHSH, CDR2 LQKENI. Before the COVID-19 pandemic, during about 2010-2019, CD4+ T cells were taken from unexposed donors. CD4+ T cells were isolated from the cells after around 10 days of culture. Testing used SARS-CoV-2 S/N and four cold-coronavirus spikes on unexposed-donor CD4+ T cells, cells permitting. With regard to this clone: The antigen remains unidentified.

Produced via immunoSEQ multiplex PCR; TCRdb's table is partial and in-frame only. In the table there are 25,000 or so clones, approximately 80% of which are singletons. V gene TRBV18 combines with J gene TRBJ2-7; D might be TRBD2 (5 bases). This sequence was found in a human donor in good health. The sample was CD4+ T cells from PBMCs, cultured in vitro. The CDR3 DNA reads TGTGCCAGCTCACCAATCGAGGGATCCTACGAGCAGTACTTC. Protein product: CASSPIEGSYEQYF.